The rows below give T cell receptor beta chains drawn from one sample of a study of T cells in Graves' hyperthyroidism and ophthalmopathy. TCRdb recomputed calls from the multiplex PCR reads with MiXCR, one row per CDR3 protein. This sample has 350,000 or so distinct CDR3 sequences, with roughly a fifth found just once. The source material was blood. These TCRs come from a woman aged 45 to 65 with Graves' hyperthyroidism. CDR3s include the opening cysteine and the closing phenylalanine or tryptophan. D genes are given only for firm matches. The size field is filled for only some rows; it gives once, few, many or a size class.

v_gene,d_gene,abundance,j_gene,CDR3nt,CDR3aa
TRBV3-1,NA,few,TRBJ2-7,TGTGCCAGCAGCCCACATGGGGAGGCCACACGGGAGCAGTACTTC,CASSPHGEATREQYF
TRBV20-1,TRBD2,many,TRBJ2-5,TGCAGTGCTAATAGCGGGAATGGGGAGACCCAGTACTTC,CSANSGNGETQYF
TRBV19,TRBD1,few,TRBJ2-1,TGTGCCAGTAGTACCGGGACAGGGGGTAGCAATGAGCAGTTCTTC,CASSTGTGGSNEQFF
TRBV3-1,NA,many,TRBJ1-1,TGTGCCAGCAGCCCTGAAATGAACACTGAAGCTTTCTTT,CASSPEMNTEAFF
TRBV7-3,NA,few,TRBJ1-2,TGTGCCAGCAGCTTAACGGGCGGGGCTAACTATGGCTACACCTTC,CASSLTGGANYGYTF
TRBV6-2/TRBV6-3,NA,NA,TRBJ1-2,TGTGTAACGGTGTTGGGGTTGGATGGCTACACCTTC,CVTVLGLDGYTF
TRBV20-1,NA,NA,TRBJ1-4,TGCAGTGCTAGAGATATGAGAGGTGAAAAACTGTTTTTT,CSARDMRGEKLFF
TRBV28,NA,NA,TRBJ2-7,TGTGCCAGTAGCCCCCCTGGGGCGGGCGAGCAGTACTTC,CASSPPGAGEQYF
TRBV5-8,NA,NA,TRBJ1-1,TGTGCCAGCAGCTTGTTTTCAACAGCTAACACTGAAGCTTTCTTT,CASSLFSTANTEAFF
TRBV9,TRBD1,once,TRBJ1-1,TGTGCCAGCAGCGTAGATCTCAGGGGGGGCATGAACACTGAAGCTTTCTTT,CASSVDLRGGMNTEAFF
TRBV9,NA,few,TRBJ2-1,TGTGCCAGCAGCGTAGGGGGAAATAGCTACAATGAGCAGTTCTTC,CASSVGGNSYNEQFF
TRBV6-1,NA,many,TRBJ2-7,TGTGCCAGCACTCCCGGGACAATGAGCTCCTACGAGCAGTACTTC,CASTPGTMSSYEQYF
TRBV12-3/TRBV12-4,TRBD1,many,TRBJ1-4,TGTGCCAGCAGTTTGCGGTCCGGGACAGGGGGGGAAAAACTGTTTTTT,CASSLRSGTGGEKLFF
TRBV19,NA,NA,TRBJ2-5,TGTGCCAGTAGTTTCGTATTCGGGAAAGAGTCAGAGACCCAGTACTTC,CASSFVFGKESETQYF
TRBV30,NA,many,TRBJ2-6,TGTGCCTGGAGTCTAGGGGCCTTATCTGGGGCCAACGTCCTGACTTTC,CAWSLGALSGANVLTF
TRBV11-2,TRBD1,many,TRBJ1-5,TGTGCCAGCAGCTTAGGAGGGGGCCGGGAGCCCCAGCATTTT,CASSLGGGREPQHF
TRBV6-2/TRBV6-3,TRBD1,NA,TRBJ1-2,TGTGCCAGCAGCCACGGGACAGCCAATAACTATGGCTACACCTTC,CASSHGTANNYGYTF
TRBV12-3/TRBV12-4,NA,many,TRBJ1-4,TGTGCCAGCAGTTTAGCAGGGAGTGAAAAACTGTTTTTT,CASSLAGSEKLFF
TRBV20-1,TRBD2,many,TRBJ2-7,TGCAGTGCTAGAGGACTAGCCGAACACTACGAGCAGTACTTC,CSARGLAEHYEQYF
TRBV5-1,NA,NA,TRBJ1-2,TGCGCCAGCAGCTGGGGGTCAGAGATCTATGGCTACACCTTC,CASSWGSEIYGYTF
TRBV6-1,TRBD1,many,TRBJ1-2,TGCGCCAGCAGACACGCGGACAGGGGCTATGGCTACACCTTC,CASRHADRGYGYTF
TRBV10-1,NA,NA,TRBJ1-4,TGCGCCAGCAGGCCGGACAGCACAACTAATGAAAAACTGTTTTTT,CASRPDSTTNEKLFF
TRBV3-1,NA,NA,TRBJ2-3,TGTGCCAGCAGCCACGAGTGGCGAACCCCTAGCACAGATACGCAGTATTTT,CASSHEWRTPSTDTQYF
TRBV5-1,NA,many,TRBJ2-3,TGCGCCAGCAGCCACCGAGGGGGGACAGATACGCAGTATTTT,CASSHRGGTDTQYF
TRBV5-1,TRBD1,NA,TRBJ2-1,TGCGCCAGCAGCTCCAGGGGGCAGTCCTACAATGAGCAGTTCTTC,CASSSRGQSYNEQFF
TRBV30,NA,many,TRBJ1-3,TGTGCCTGGAGTGGACACGCCCGGAACACCATATATTTT,CAWSGHARNTIYF
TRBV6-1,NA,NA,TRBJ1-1,TGTGCCAGCAGTCCTTGGGTAGGGGGCACTGAAGCTTTCTTT,CASSPWVGGTEAFF
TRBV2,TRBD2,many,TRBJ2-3,TGTGCCAGCAGTGATCTTACACTAGCGGGGGGGAGCACAGATACGCAGTATTTT,CASSDLTLAGGSTDTQYF
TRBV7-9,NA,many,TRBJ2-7,TGTGCCAGCAGCTCTAATCGCCCCCCTACAGACCACTACGAGCAGTACTTC,CASSSNRPPTDHYEQYF
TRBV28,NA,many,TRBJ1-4,TGTGCCAGCAGAAATACAGTTTATGAAAAACTGTTTTTT,CASRNTVYEKLFF
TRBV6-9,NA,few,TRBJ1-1,TGTGCCAGCAGTTATAAGGGGCCCACTGAAGCTTTCTTT,CASSYKGPTEAFF
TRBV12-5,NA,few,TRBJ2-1,TGTGCTAGTGGTTTGGAGGGCTACGGCAATGAGCAGTTCTTC,CASGLEGYGNEQFF
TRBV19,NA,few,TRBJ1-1,TGTGCCAGTAGTATAACTTCGGGAGGAACTGAAGCTTTCTTT,CASSITSGGTEAFF
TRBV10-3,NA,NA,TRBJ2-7,TGTGCCAGCAGTTACTCCGCCGGATACGAGCAGTACTTC,CASSYSAGYEQYF
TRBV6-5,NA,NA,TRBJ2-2,TGTGCCAGCAGTTCTTTTATTGGTGGCGGCGGGGAGCTGTTTTTT,CASSSFIGGGGELFF
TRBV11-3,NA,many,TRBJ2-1,TGTGCCAGCAGCCCACCGGGACTCCCGGGTAATGAGCAGTTCTTC,CASSPPGLPGNEQFF
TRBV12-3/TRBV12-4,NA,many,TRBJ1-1,TGTGCCAGCACCTCTGTGACGCGCACTGAAGCTTTCTTT,CASTSVTRTEAFF
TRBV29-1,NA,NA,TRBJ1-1,TGCAGCGTCAAGGAGGGATTGACTGAAGCTTTCTTT,CSVKEGLTEAFF
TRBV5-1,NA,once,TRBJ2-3,TGCGCCAGCAGCTTCCGAGAAAGCACAGATACGCAGTATTTT,CASSFRESTDTQYF
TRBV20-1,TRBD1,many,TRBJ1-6,TGCAGTGCCCCCGGACAGGGGGCGAATTCACCCCTCCACTTT,CSAPGQGANSPLHF
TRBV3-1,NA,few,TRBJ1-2,TGTGCCAGCAGCGCTGCTGGGGATGGCTACACCTTC,CASSAAGDGYTF
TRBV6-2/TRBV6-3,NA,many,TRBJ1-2,TGTGCCAGCAGAGCAGAAACACCTTCTGGCTACACCTTC,CASRAETPSGYTF
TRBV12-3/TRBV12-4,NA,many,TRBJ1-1,TGTGCCAGAGACACTGGGGGGCCCGATCGGACTGAAGCTTTCTTT,CARDTGGPDRTEAFF